The table lists the clone carrying this T cell receptor beta chain with a few counts. As yet, its antigen is unknown. The CDR3 carries no conserved terminal phenylalanine or tryptophan, so it likely arises from a read error. Sequencing used immunoSEQ multiplex PCR; TCRdb keeps in-frame clones, though not all of them. The sample has roughly 2 million clones, around 95% seen once. CDR3 size: 13 residues. V was shortened by 6 bases and J by 4 bases, with 13 bases between the two germline ends. Per germline, CDR1 MNHNS and CDR2 SASEGT. This sample stems from a study of shared clonotypes between healthy human individuals. Study observations and caveats: Naive subsets tended to show greater estimated richness than memory subsets. For naive CD4 cells, roughly 5% of clonotypes were shared across a handful of donors.

Within Nashville, Tennessee resided all donors, each a Caucasian adult. Investigators divided CD4+ cells into CD45RA+ naive and CD45RA-negative memory subsets. The sequencing input was naive CD4+ T cells sorted from blood. Stated subset: CD45RA+ positively selected. The chain couples TRBV6-1 to TRBJ2-7; perhaps TRBD1 as D (6 bases). This sequence originates from a man aged 18 to 29 in good health. The CDR3 DNA reads TGTGCCAGCAGGCCGGGACAAGTATACGAGCAGTACCTC. It specifies CASRPGQVYEQYL.